This TCR beta chain comes out of a study of molecular identifiers for immune sequencing clone quantification. Notes on the study in general: The share of molecules held by clones above 20 RNA copies was over 99% in effector cells and under 1% in naive cells. Investigators reportedly could detect spiked Jurkat TCR RNA from one cell among over 750,000 naive cells.

Germline CDR1 and CDR2: ENHRY and SYGVKD. This CDR3 region has 12 residues. V was cut by 3 bases and J by 5 bases, with 8 bases left in between. Points on this clonotype: Its matching antigen is unknown.

TCRdb re-derived calls from the PCR reads in MiXCR, one entry per CDR3 protein. The data contain fewer than 45,000 distinct CDR3 sequences, more than 20% of them singletons. Sample: naive CD8+ T cells from blood, with Jurkat cell RNA spiked in. Regarding subset: FACS-sorted CD8+CD4-CCR7+CD45RA+ naive T cells. The sequence derives from a human donor in good health. Some libraries in this study had Jurkat cell RNA spiked in. The gene calls are TRBV10-3 and TRBJ2-7; D is ambiguous. The CDR3 protein is CAISEVEDEQYF. The CDR3 coding sequence is TGTGCCATCAGTGAAGTAGAGGACGAGCAGTACTTC.